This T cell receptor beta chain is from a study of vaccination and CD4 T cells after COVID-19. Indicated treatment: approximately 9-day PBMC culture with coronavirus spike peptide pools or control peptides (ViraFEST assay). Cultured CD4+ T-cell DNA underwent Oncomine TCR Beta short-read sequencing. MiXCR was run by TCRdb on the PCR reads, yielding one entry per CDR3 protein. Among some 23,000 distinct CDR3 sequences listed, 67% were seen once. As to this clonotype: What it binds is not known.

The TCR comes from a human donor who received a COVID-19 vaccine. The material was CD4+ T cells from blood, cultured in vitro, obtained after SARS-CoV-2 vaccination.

The CDR3 DNA reads TGCAGTGCTCTACCGGGACAGGGGCTTTACAATGAGCAGTTCTTC. It is translated as CSALPGQGLYNEQFF. The V and J genes are TRBV20-1 and TRBJ2-1; 10 positions agree with TRBD1. Germline trimming cut 5 bases from V and 4 bases from J; bases unmatched to any gene: 8. This CDR3 contains 15 residues. CDR1 is DFQATT, CDR2 SNEGSKA, per germline (reference sequence).